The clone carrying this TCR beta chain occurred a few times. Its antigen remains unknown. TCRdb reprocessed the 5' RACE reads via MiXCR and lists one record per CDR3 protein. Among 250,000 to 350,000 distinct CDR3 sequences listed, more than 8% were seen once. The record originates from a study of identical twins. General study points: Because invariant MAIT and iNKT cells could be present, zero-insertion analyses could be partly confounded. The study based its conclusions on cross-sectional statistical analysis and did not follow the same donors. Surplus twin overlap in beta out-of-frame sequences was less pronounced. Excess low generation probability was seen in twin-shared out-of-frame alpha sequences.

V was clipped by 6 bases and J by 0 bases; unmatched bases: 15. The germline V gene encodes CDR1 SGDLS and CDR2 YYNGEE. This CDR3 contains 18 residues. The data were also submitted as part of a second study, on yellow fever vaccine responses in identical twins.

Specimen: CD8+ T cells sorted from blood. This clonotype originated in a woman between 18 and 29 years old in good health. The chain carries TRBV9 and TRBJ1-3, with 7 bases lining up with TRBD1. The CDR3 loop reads CASTTREARGASGNTIYF. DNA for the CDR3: TGTGCCAGCACCACCCGGGAGGCCAGGGGGGCCTCTGGAAACACCATATATTTT.